This TCR beta chain was profiled in a study of blood T cell repertoires in COVID-19. TCRdb's copy holds only in-frame clones and misses some; the assay was immunoSEQ multiplex PCR. The sample lists about 200,000 clones, approximately 86% occurring once. Trimming shortened V by 6 bases and J by 4 bases, and 10 bases separated the two germline ends. CDR3 length: 14 amino acids. The V gene's germline CDR1 is KGHSH and CDR2 LQKENI. In its sample, this clone was seen once. V gene TRBV18 combines with J gene TRBJ2-6; D gene unclear. Source material: PBMCs or T cells enriched from blood (not recorded which). This sequence was found in a woman in her 30s who had been exposed to COVID-19. In DNA, the CDR3 is TGTGCCAGCTCCCCTCTCTCCGGGGCCAACGTCCTGACTTTC. Amino acids: CASSPLSGANVLTF.